Below, one TCR beta chain is given with its context. Described time point: blood 2 weeks post-SBRT. Regarding treatment: 15 Gy SBRT to primary tumor, nephrectomy 4 weeks later. The data were taken from a study of radiation and T cells in renal cell carcinoma. Assay used: immunoSEQ multiplex PCR; TCRdb lists only in-frame clones, some missing. Seen here are approximately 49,000 clones, 80% observed once, and the top ten hold around 29%. Germline trimming cut 3 bases from V and 6 bases from J; bases unmatched to any gene: 7. Germline V gene lookup returns CDR1 LGHNA and CDR2 YNFKEQ. There are 15 residues in the CDR3.

V is TRBV4-2 and J is TRBJ2-7; 11 positions agree with TRBD1. The source is a woman in her 70s with renal cell carcinoma. This sample comprised blood, obtained from a patient whose treatment included radiotherapy and nephrectomy. The CDR3: CASSQAGTGGGEQYF. The CDR3 bases are TGTGCCAGCAGCCAGGCCGGGACAGGGGGTGGCGAGCAGTACTTC.